The 7 T cell receptor beta chains listed next were all sequenced from one sample in a study of blood T cell repertoires in COVID-19. Sequencing was performed with immunoSEQ multiplex PCR; in TCRdb, only in-frame clones are kept and a portion is missing. The sample shows 130,000 to 150,000 clones, about 89% of them seen only once. Specimen: peripheral blood. The receptors come from a man aged 45-65 years who had recovered from COVID-19.

In its sample, this clone was seen a few times. The V and J genes are TRBV6-5 and TRBJ1-3; no clear D. V was shortened by 8 bases and J by 3 bases, with 11 bases between the two germline ends. Germline CDR1 and CDR2: MNHEY and SVGAGI. CDR3 length: 13 amino acids. In nucleotides, the CDR3 is TGTGCCAGCGTTGTCGGGTATGGAAACACCATATATTTT. It translates to CASVVGYGNTIYF.

The chain joins TRBV2 to TRBJ2-1, with 8 bases lining up with TRBD1. CDR1 and CDR2 (germline): SNHLY, FYNNEI. Trimming at V came to 6 bases and at J to 5 bases, leaving 9 bases not matched to a gene. The CDR3 sequence is 15 residues long. CDR3 nucleotides: TGTGCCAGCAGCGGAACAGGGGGAGGAAACAATGAGCAGTTCTTC. The encoded protein is CASSGTGGGNNEQFF.

The V gene is TRBV5-1, the J gene TRBJ1-2; 11 bases are shared with TRBD1. CDR3 length: 18 residues. V was clipped by 3 bases and J by 4 bases; unmatched bases: 14. Germline V lookup: CDR1 SGHRS, CDR2 YFSETQ. CDR3 in amino acids: CASSWRSGTGGFGYGYTF. The CDR3 DNA is TGCGCCAGCAGCTGGAGGTCTGGGACAGGGGGTTTTGGCTATGGCTACACCTTC.

This rearrangement joins TRBV19 to TRBJ1-4, with D tentatively TRBD1 (6 bases). The V end was cut by 4 bases, the J end by 0 bases, with 12 bases between. The CDR3 consists of 16 residues. The germline V gene encodes CDR1 LNHDA and CDR2 SQIVND (reference sequence). CDR3: CASSTRTDATNEKLFF. CDR3 DNA: TGTGCCAGTAGTACACGGACAGATGCAACTAATGAAAAACTGTTTTTT.

CDR3 DNA: TGTGCCAGCAGCAGCGGCACTACCGGGACAGATACGCAGTATTTT. Amino acids: CASSSGTTGTDTQYF. The J gene is TRBJ2-3, the V gene TRBV5-5; maybe TRBD2 (5 bases). The germline V and J ends were trimmed by 4 bases and 3 bases, with 15 bases remaining between them. The CDR3 totals 15 residues. Germline values: CDR1 SGHKS, CDR2 YYEKEE (reference sequence).

This clone was seen just once. The chain is built from TRBV21-1 and TRBJ1-2; the table's D call of TRBD1 was not tested on the DNA. TRBV21-1 is marked as a pseudogene. CDR3 size: 17 residues. CDR3 sequence: CASSKELVRGLDYGYTF. In nucleotides, the CDR3 is TGTGCCAGCAGCAAAGAATTGGTCAGGGGGCTTGACTATGGCTACACCTTC.

The V call is TRBV30, the J call TRBJ1-6; D possibly corresponds to TRBD1 (5 bases). Germline V lookup: CDR1 GTSNPN, CDR2 SVGIG (reference sequence). This CDR3 has 14 amino acids. V lost 2 bases and J 8 bases, leaving 13 bases between the germline ends. CDR3 loop: CAWSNTGLYSPLHF. CDR3 nucleotide sequence: TGTGCCTGGAGTAATACGGGACTTTATTCACCCCTCCACTTT.